These 5 T cell receptor beta chains came from one sample sequenced in a study of T cell repertoires in aging, cancer and after chemotherapy. TCR beta rearrangements were amplified from peripheral blood genomic DNA. A mixed TRB-A/B primer pool amplified rearranged TRB by multiplex touch-down PCR. TCRdb recomputed calls from the multiplex PCR reads with MiXCR, one row per CDR3 protein. Of some 8,100 distinct CDR3 sequences listed, around half are singletons. The sample comprised blood. The receptors derive from a human donor in good health.

The chain carries TRBV19 and TRBJ2-3, with D tentatively TRBD2 (6 bases). Germline assignment: CDR1 LNHDA and CDR2 SQIVND (reference sequence). V was trimmed by 0 bases and J by 2 bases, leaving 12 bases between them. There are 16 residues in the CDR3. The CDR3 region is CASSIDGLPPTDTQYF. As DNA, the CDR3 is TGTGCCAGTAGTATAGACGGACTACCACCCACAGATACGCAGTATTTT.

The chain employs TRBV6-4 and TRBJ2-2; 8 nucleotides line up with TRBD2. The CDR3 contains 15 residues. Trimming took 5 bases from V and 3 from J; bases not matched to a gene: 5. Germline CDR1 is MRHNA and CDR2 is SNTAGT. The CDR3 sequence: CASSPIAGHTGELFF. The CDR3 DNA reads as TGTGCCAGCAGTCCTATAGCGGGACACACCGGGGAGCTGTTTTTT.

The chain joins TRBV11-2 to TRBJ1-5; D uncertain. The germline V and J ends were trimmed by 0 bases and 7 bases, with 10 bases remaining between them. The CDR3 runs 14 residues. The germline V gene has CDR1 SGHAT and CDR2 FQNNGV. Written as DNA, the CDR3 is TGTGCCAGCAGCTTAGATCCGTCAGGACAGCCCCAGCATTTT. Residues: CASSLDPSGQPQHF.

The V call is TRBV6-1, the J call TRBJ1-6; D gene unclear. The germline V and J ends were trimmed by 0 bases and 6 bases, with 9 bases remaining between them. This CDR3 has 15 amino acids. Looked up from germline, CDR1 is MNHNS and CDR2 is SASEGT. CDR3 DNA: TGTGCCAGCAGTGAAGCGCGTGGGGTTAATTCACCCCTCCACTTT. Its translation is CASSEARGVNSPLHF.

This clonotype is a singleton in its sample. The chain recombines TRBV6-1 with TRBJ2-1; D is ambiguous. Germline V CDR1 and CDR2: MNHNS, SASEGT. The CDR3 is 14 residues long. V gave up 7 bases and J gave up 2 bases, with 12 bases separating them. The CDR3 loop reads CASNGASAYNEQFF. The CDR3 DNA reads as TGTGCCAGCAACGGCGCGTCCGCCTACAATGAGCAGTTCTTC.